The clone carrying this T cell receptor (beta chain) showed up many times. TCRbeta library preparation incorporated unique molecular identifiers. From the PCR reads, TCRdb called clonotypes with MiXCR, one entry per CDR3 protein. The top ten hold about 3% of the sample, which has around 200,000 distinct CDR3 sequences, about 6.8% seen once. The data stem from a study of T-cell reconstitution after alpha-beta-depleted transplantation in children. Germline CDR1 SQVTM, CDR2 ANQGSEA. The CDR3 has 13 residues. Trimming took off 1 base at V and 0 bases at J, with 5 bases between the two ends. The clonotype was recovered from a human donor who donated a stem cell graft to a child with Wiskott-Aldrich syndrome. The sequences come from PBMCs from the stem cell graft donor, collected from the stem cell graft. The V call is TRBV29-1, the J call TRBJ2-3; D gene unclear. The CDR3 sequence: CSVEAQSTDTQYF. CDR3 in DNA: TGCAGCGTTGAAGCGCAGAGCACAGATACGCAGTATTTT.